The 27 T cell receptor beta chains given below trace back to one sample, sequenced in a study of long-term antiretroviral therapy in people with HIV (dated by TCRdb to between 2022 and 2023). The immunoSEQ hsTCRB v3.0 assay was used at survey level resolution for TRB variable region sequencing. As stored in TCRdb, this immuneACCESS dataset retains in-frame rearrangements with V and J assigned. A fraction of the clones does not appear; measured against another copy, unresolved V genes explain less than half of the discrepancy, and the remainder lacks a known reason. The sample has some 31,000 clones on record, around 96% of them singletons. The top ten constitute roughly 8% of the sample. The sample here was unsorted PBMCs, taken 5.3 years after starting antiretroviral therapy. Every receptor here comes from a man aged 30 to 39 with HIV.

This sequence joins TRBV5-1 and TRBJ1-1; weak D call: TRBD1 (5 bases). The CDR3 runs 16 residues. Trimming removed 0 bases from V and 4 bases from J, with 16 bases in between. The germline CDR1 and CDR2 sequences are SGHRS and YFSETQ. This chain's CDR3 is CASSLERIGVGTEAFF. The CDR3 DNA follows: TGCGCCAGCAGCTTGGAAAGGATAGGGGTGGGCACTGAAGCTTTCTTT. Using reference TRBV5-1 and TRBJ1-1 for the parts outside the CDR3, the full variable domain is KAGVTQTPRYLIKTRGQQVTLSCSPISGHRSVSWYQQTPGQGLQFLFEYFSETQRNKGNFPGRFSGRQFSNSRSEMNVSTLELGDSALYLCASSLERIGVGTEAFFGQGTRLTVV.

The J gene is TRBJ2-1, the V gene TRBV29-1; D may be TRBD2 (6 bases). Germline CDR1 and CDR2: SQVTM and ANQGSEA. Trimming took 2 bases from V and 6 from J, leaving 8 bases between them. This CDR3 has 12 residues. The DNA of the CDR3 is TGCAGCGTTGAACACGGGGGCAATGAGCAGTTCTTC. The encoded protein is CSVEHGGNEQFF.

The CDR3 nucleotides read TGTGCCAGCAGCTTAGCGAGGGCAGGGGGCTTTCGAGCTGGCTACACCTTC. Translating it yields CASSLARAGGFRAGYTF. The V gene is TRBV7-2, the J gene TRBJ1-2, with 8 nucleotides matching TRBD1. This CDR3 contains 17 residues. Germline CDR1 SGHTA, CDR2 FQGNSA. V lost 0 bases to trimming and J lost 7 bases; unmatched junction nucleotides: 13.

This chain uses TRBV30 with TRBJ2-1; 10 bases align to TRBD1. The CDR3 is 20 amino acids. Germline V gene data show CDR1 as GTSNPN and CDR2 as SVGIG (reference sequence). Trimming took 0 bases from V and 0 from J; bases not matched to a gene: 14. CDR3 in DNA: TGTGCCTGGAGTGTATGGGGGACAGGGGCTGGCGGGAGCTCCTACAATGAGCAGTTCTTC. Its translation: CAWSVWGTGAGGSSYNEQFF.

V gene TRBV5-1 combines with J gene TRBJ2-2; D possibly corresponds to TRBD1 (5 bases). Germline CDR1 SGHRS, CDR2 YFSETQ. CDR3 size: 15 residues. The V end lost 0 bases, the J end lost 0 bases, and 6 bases lay between the germline ends. CDR3 protein: CASSLEGTNTGELFF. CDR3 in DNA: TGCGCCAGCAGCTTGGAGGGGACGAACACCGGGGAGCTGTTTTTT.

The chain carries TRBV11-1 and TRBJ2-1; a possible D gene is TRBD1 (6 bases). Per the germline V gene, CDR1 is SGHAT and CDR2 is FQDESV (reference sequence). The CDR3 is 15 amino acids. The V gene lost 1 base and the J gene lost 1 base, with 8 bases spanning the gap. The CDR3 here is CASSLGRGSYNEQFF. The CDR3 DNA reads TGTGCCAGCAGCTTAGGCAGGGGATCCTACAATGAGCAGTTCTTC. Filled out from reference TRBV11-1 and TRBJ2-1, the complete variable domain reads EAEVAQSPRYKITEKSQAVAFWCDPISGHATLYWYRQILGQGPELLVQFQDESVVDDSQLPKDRFSAERLKGVDSTLKIQPAELGDSAMYLCASSLGRGSYNEQFFGPGTRLTVL.

The V gene is TRBV5-4, the J gene TRBJ2-7; 12 nucleotides line up with TRBD1. J gave up 5 bases and V 2 bases, and 5 bases lay outside the gene matches. This CDR3 spans 15 amino acids. Germline V gene sequence: CDR1 SGHNT, CDR2 YYREEE (reference sequence). DNA for the CDR3: TGTGCCAGCAGCTTTATTGGGACAGGGGGCCACGAGCAGTACTTC. This sequence encodes CASSFIGTGGHEQYF.

This clone was recorded only once. At one end the junction does not follow the germline gene, possibly because of a read error. Other DNA sequences from this sample encode an identical CDR3 as well. This chain uses TRBV7-8 with TRBJ1-5; no firm D call. The length of the CDR3 is 16 residues. Per germline, CDR1 SGHVS and CDR2 FQNEAQ. In DNA, the CDR3 is TGTGCCAGCAGTTTAGGGCCTAACCTTTACAATCAGCCCCAGCATTTT. Its translation: CASSLGPNLYNQPQHF.

This clone was seen just once. The chain links TRBV6-6 to TRBJ1-2, with 7 bases fitting TRBD1. Trimming cost V 4 bases and J 5 bases; bases outside gene matches: 7. CDR1 and CDR2 from the germline V gene are MNHNY and SVGAGI (reference sequence). The CDR3 is made up of 14 amino acids. The CDR3: CASSSDRSLYGYTF. CDR3 in DNA: TGTGCCAGCAGTTCGGACAGGAGTCTTTATGGCTACACCTTC.

This clone appeared once. The chain carries TRBV28 and TRBJ2-3; 8 bases line up with TRBD1. The CDR3 length is 14 residues. The germline CDR1 and CDR2 sequences are MDHEN and SYDVKM. V trimming: 8 bases; J trimming: 3 bases; junction bases outside the gene matches: 7. The CDR3 sequence: CASRRQGRTDTQYF. The CDR3 DNA reads TGTGCCAGCCGAAGACAGGGGCGGACAGATACGCAGTATTTT.

This clone was detected once. This chain uses TRBV7-8 with TRBJ1-1; 9 bases map to TRBD1. The ends lost 5 bases at V and 3 bases at J; junction bases unmatched: 1. CDR3 length: 13 amino acids. The germline gives CDR1 SGHVS, CDR2 FQNEAQ. CDR3: CASSDRGYTEAFF. The CDR3 DNA follows: TGTGCCAGCAGCGACAGGGGGTACACTGAAGCTTTCTTT.

This chain connects TRBV27 to TRBJ2-5, with 12 positions matching TRBD2. Germline CDR1 reads MNHEY; CDR2 reads SMNVEV (reference sequence). This CDR3 comprises 15 residues. The ends lost 5 bases at V and 4 bases at J; junction bases unmatched: 5. CDR3 coding DNA: TGTGCCAGCAGTACCCTAGCGGGAGGGCCAGAGACCCAGTACTTC. Amino acids: CASSTLAGGPETQYF.

The sample holds one count of this clone. The chain is built from TRBV4-2 and TRBJ2-7; no clear D gene. Germline V gives CDR1 LGHNA, CDR2 YNFKEQ. CDR3 size: 11 residues. The ends were cut back, 1 base at V and 6 bases at J, with 4 bases in the middle. CDR3 residues: CASSQGAEQYF. CDR3 nucleotides: TGTGCCAGCAGCCAAGGGGCCGAGCAGTACTTC.

This sequence joins TRBV4-3 and TRBJ2-3; weak D call: TRBD2 (7 bases). V shed 4 bases and J shed 11 bases, with 16 bases lying between them. Germline-derived CDR1 and CDR2 are LGHNA and YSLEER. The CDR3 sequence is 13 residues long. CDR3 nucleotide sequence: TGCGCCAGCAGCCTCGGAGGGGGGGGTCAGCAGTATTTT. It translates to CASSLGGGGQQYF.

V usage is TRBV6-5 and J usage is TRBJ1-1; possibly TRBD1 for D (5 bases). Germline-derived CDR1 and CDR2 are MNHEY and SVGAGI. V shed 2 bases and J shed 4 bases, with 8 bases lying between them. The CDR3 extends over 13 amino acids. CDR3 amino acids: CASSYRGTTEAFF. CDR3 in DNA: TGTGCCAGCAGTTACAGGGGTACCACTGAAGCTTTCTTT.

V gene TRBV7-2 combines with J gene TRBJ2-3; D is unresolved. V lost 2 bases to trimming and J lost 2 bases, with 11 bases between them. The CDR3 runs 15 residues. Looked up from germline, CDR1 is SGHTA and CDR2 is FQGNSA. The CDR3 region is CASSLLERLTDTQYF. CDR3 bases: TGTGCCAGCAGCTTACTGGAGCGACTCACAGATACGCAGTATTTT.

The CDR3 region has the DNA TGCAGCGTGAATACAGGGCTCCCCCCATACTACGAGCAGTACTTC. This sequence encodes CSVNTGLPPYYEQYF. The rearrangement links TRBV29-1 to TRBJ2-7; D possibly corresponds to TRBD1 (6 bases). This CDR3 comprises 15 residues. In germline, CDR1 is SQVTM, CDR2 ANQGSEA. Trimming took 6 bases from V and 3 from J, leaving 21 bases between them.

The chain carries TRBV28 and TRBJ2-4, with 7 bases identical to TRBD2. Germline CDR1 MDHEN, CDR2 SYDVKM. This CDR3 has 14 amino acids. V shed 5 bases, J shed 8 bases, and the junction held 9 bases outside the gene matches. CDR3 loop: CASSTSGGGDIQYF. In DNA form, the CDR3 reads TGTGCCAGCAGTACCTCGGGGGGAGGCGACATTCAGTACTTC. The full variable domain, rest sourced from reference TRBV28 and TRBJ2-4, is DVKVTQSSRYLVKRTGEKVFLECVQDMDHENMFWYRQDPGLGLRLIYFSYDVKMKEKGDIPEGYSVSREKKERFSLILESASTNQTSMYLCASSTSGGGDIQYFGAGTRLSVL.

The chain recombines TRBV7-3 with TRBJ1-6; no clear D gene. Trimming took off 5 bases at V and 12 bases at J, with 20 bases between the two ends. The CDR3 has 15 residues. Germline CDR1 SGHTA, CDR2 FQGTGA. CDR3 amino acids: CASSRDAPVRRPLHF. In DNA, the CDR3 is TGTGCCAGCAGCCGCGACGCCCCGGTAAGACGACCCCTCCACTTT.

The chain has TRBV11-3 and TRBJ1-1, with D perhaps matching TRBD1 (6 bases). The CDR3 consists of 12 residues. The V gene's germline CDR1 is SGHNT and CDR2 YENEEA. V was cut by 5 bases and J by 4 bases, with 8 bases left in between. CDR3 in amino acids: CASSQGGTEAFF. The CDR3 DNA reads as TGTGCCAGCAGCCAAGGGGGCACTGAAGCTTTCTTT.

J is TRBJ2-5 and V is TRBV5-1; tentative D call: TRBD1 (6 bases). V lost 4 bases and J lost 5, with 18 bases in between. The CDR3 runs to 15 residues. The germline V gene has CDR1 SGHRS and CDR2 YFSETQ. For the CDR3, the DNA is TGCGCCAGCAGCCTGGAAGGGGGACCGTGGGAGACCCAGTACTTC. It encodes CASSLEGGPWETQYF.

The rearrangement links TRBV10-3 to TRBJ1-4; possible D gene TRBD1, 5 bases. The CDR3 totals 15 residues. Germline CDR1 and CDR2: ENHRY and SYGVKD. V was shortened by 3 bases and J by 0 bases, with 8 bases between the two germline ends. For the CDR3, the DNA is TGTGCCATCAGTGACGGGGGGGCAACTAATGAAAAACTGTTTTTT. It is translated as CAISDGGATNEKLFF.

The rearrangement joins TRBV14 to TRBJ2-6; D is possibly TRBD1 (6 bases). Trimming pared 5 bases from V and 0 bases from J, leaving 23 bases between. The CDR3 has 20 residues. Germline values: CDR1 SGHDN, CDR2 FVKESK. CDR3 nucleotide sequence: TGTGCCAGCAGCTCATCAGAAGGGGACACCGCCAACTCTGGGGCCAACGTCCTGACTTTC. The encoded protein is CASSSSEGDTANSGANVLTF.

V and J are TRBV30 and TRBJ1-2, with D uncertain. Trimming pared 0 bases from V and 4 bases from J, leaving 3 bases between. The CDR3 contains 11 residues. Germline V gives CDR1 GTSNPN, CDR2 SVGIG (reference sequence). The CDR3 DNA reads as TGTGCCTGGAGTGTTACCTATGGCTACACCTTC. This codes for CAWSVTYGYTF.

V usage is TRBV9 and J usage is TRBJ2-7; 8 bases map to TRBD2. Germline V gene sequence: CDR1 SGDLS, CDR2 YYNGEE. CDR3 length: 16 residues. The ends lost 3 bases at V and 0 bases at J; junction bases unmatched: 8. The CDR3 loop reads CASSAREGSRSYEQYF. CDR3 sequence (DNA): TGTGCCAGCAGCGCCCGGGAGGGAAGCCGCTCCTACGAGCAGTACTTC.

The chain recombines TRBV25-1 with TRBJ1-1; no reliable D call. Trimming took off 1 base at V and 0 bases at J, with 6 bases between the two ends. The CDR3 runs to 14 residues. Germline V gene lookup returns CDR1 MGHDK and CDR2 SYGVNS. As DNA, the CDR3 is TGTGCCAGCAGTGAATTTACGGTGAACACTGAAGCTTTCTTT. Translated, it gives CASSEFTVNTEAFF. Using reference TRBV25-1 and TRBJ1-1 for the parts outside the CDR3, the full variable domain is EADIYQTPRYLVIGTGKKITLECSQTMGHDKMYWYQQDPGMELHLIHYSYGVNSTEKGDLSSESTVSRIRTEHFPLTLESARPSHTSQYLCASSEFTVNTEAFFGQGTRLTVV.

The chain recombines TRBV6-1 with TRBJ2-2; 9 bases align to TRBD1. J was trimmed by 3 bases and V by 8 bases; bases with no gene match: 7. The CDR3 is 15 residues long. Germline V CDR1 and CDR2: MNHNS, SASEGT. DNA of the CDR3: TGTGCCAGCTTAAGCCGGGACAGGGACACCGGGGAGCTGTTTTTT. As protein: CASLSRDRDTGELFF.